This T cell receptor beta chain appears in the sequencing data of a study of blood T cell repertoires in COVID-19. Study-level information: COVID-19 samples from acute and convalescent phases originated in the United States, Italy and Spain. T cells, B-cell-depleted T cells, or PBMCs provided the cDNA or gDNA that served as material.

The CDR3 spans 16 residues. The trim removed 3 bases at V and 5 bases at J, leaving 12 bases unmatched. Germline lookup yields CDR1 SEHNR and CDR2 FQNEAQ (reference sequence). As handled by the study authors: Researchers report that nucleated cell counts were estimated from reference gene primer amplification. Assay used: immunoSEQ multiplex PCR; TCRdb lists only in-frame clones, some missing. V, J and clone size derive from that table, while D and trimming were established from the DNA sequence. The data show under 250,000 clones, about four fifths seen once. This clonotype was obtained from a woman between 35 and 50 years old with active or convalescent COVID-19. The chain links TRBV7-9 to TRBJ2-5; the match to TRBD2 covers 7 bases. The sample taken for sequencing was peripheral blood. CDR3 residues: CASSLSTRAGSETQYF. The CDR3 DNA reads TGTGCCAGCAGCTTGTCGACTAGAGCGGGGAGTGAGACCCAGTACTTC.